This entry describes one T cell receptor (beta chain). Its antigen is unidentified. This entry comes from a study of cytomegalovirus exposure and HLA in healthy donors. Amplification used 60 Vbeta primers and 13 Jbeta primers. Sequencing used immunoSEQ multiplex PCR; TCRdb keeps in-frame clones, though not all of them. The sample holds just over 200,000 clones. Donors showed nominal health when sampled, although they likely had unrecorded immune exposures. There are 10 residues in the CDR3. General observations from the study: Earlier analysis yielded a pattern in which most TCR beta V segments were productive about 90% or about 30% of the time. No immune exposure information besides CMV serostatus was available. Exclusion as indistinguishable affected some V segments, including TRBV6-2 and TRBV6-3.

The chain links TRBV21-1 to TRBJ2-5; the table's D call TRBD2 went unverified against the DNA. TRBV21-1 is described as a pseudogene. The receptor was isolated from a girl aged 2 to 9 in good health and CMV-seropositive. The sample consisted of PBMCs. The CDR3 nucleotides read TGTGCCACCTACCAAGAGACCCAGTACTTC. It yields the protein CATYQETQYF.